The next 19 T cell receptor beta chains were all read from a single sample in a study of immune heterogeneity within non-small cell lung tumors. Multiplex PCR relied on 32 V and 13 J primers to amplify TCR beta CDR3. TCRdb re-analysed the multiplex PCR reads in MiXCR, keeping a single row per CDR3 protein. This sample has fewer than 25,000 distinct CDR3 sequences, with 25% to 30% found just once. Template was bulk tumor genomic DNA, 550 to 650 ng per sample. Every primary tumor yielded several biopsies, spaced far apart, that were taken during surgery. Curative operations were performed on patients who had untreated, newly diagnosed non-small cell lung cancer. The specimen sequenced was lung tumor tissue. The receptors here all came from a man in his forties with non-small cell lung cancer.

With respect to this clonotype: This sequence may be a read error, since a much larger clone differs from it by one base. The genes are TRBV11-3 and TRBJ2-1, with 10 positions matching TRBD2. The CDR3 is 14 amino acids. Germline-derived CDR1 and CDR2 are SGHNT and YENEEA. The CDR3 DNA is TGTGACAGCAGCTTAAGCGGGAGGGTGGGTGAGCAGTTCTTC. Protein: CDSSLSGRVGEQFF.

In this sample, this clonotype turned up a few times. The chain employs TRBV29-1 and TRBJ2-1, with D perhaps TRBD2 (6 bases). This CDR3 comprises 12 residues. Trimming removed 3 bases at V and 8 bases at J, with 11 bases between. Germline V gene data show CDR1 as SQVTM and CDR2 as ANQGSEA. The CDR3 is CSVDAGRDEQFF. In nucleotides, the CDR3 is TGCAGCGTTGATGCGGGAAGGGATGAGCAGTTCTTC.

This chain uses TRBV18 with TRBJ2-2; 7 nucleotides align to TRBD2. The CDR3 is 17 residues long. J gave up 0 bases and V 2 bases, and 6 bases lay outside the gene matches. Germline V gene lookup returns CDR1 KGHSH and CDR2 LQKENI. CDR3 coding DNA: TGTGCCAGCTCACCATCAGGACTAGGAACGAACACCGGGGAGCTGTTTTTT. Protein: CASSPSGLGTNTGELFF.

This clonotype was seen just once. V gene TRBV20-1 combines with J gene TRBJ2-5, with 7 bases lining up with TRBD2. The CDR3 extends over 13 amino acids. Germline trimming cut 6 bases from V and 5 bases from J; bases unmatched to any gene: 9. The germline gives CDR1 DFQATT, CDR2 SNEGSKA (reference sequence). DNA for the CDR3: TGCAGTGCCCTGGCCAGCGGGACTGAGACCCAGTACTTC. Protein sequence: CSALASGTETQYF.

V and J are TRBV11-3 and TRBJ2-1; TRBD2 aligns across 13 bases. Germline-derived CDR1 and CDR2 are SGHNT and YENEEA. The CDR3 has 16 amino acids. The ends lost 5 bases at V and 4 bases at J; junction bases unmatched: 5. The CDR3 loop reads CASSPPGLAGYNEQFF. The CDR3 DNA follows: TGTGCCAGCAGCCCTCCGGGACTAGCGGGATACAATGAGCAGTTCTTC.

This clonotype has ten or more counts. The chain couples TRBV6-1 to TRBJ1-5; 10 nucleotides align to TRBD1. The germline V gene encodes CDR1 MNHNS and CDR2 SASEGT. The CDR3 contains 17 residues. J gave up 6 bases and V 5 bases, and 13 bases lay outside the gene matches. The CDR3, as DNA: TGTGCCAGCAGTCGCGTGGACAGGGGGTTCGAGAGTCAGCCCCAGCATTTT. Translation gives CASSRVDRGFESQPQHF.

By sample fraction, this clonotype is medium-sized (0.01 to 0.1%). The CDR3, as DNA: TGTGCCACCAGCCCCCGACGGGTGTCTGAAGCTTTCTTT. Encoded protein: CATSPRRVSEAFF. The V call is TRBV15, the J call TRBJ1-1; no reliable D call. Trimming took off 5 bases at V and 6 bases at J, with 13 bases between the two ends. Germline lookup yields CDR1 LNHNV and CDR2 YYDKDF (reference sequence). The CDR3 consists of 13 residues.

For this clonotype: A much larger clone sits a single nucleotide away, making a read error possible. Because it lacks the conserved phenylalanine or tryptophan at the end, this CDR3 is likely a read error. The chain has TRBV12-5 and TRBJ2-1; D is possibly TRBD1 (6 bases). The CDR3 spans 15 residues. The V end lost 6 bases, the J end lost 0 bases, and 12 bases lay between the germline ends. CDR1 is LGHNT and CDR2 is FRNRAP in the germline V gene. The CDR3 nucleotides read TGTGCTAGTGGGATACAGGGCAGCTCCTACAATGAGCAGTTCTTA. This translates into CASGIQGSSYNEQFL.

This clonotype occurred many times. CDR3 in DNA: TGTGCCAGCAGTGGGAACGCAGATACGCAGTATTTT. Its protein product is CASSGNADTQYF. V and J are TRBV12-3 or TRBV12-4 and TRBJ2-3; D not certain. V lost 5 bases, J lost 4 bases, and 7 bases lay in between. This CDR3 has 12 residues.

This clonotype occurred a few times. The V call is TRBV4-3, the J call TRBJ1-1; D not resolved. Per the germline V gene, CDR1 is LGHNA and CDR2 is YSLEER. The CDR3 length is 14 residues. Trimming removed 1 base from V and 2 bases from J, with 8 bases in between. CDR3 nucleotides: TGCGCCAGCAGCCAAGGGACCGTTAACACTGAAGCTTTCTTT. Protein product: CASSQGTVNTEAFF.

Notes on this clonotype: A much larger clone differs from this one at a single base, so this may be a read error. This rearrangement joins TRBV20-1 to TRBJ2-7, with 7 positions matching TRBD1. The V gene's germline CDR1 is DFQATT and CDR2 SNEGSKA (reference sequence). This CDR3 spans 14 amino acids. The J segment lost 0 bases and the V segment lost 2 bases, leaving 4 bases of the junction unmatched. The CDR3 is CSARKTGCSYEQYF. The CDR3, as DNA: TGCAGTGCTAGAAAGACAGGGTGCTCCTACGAGCAGTACTTC.

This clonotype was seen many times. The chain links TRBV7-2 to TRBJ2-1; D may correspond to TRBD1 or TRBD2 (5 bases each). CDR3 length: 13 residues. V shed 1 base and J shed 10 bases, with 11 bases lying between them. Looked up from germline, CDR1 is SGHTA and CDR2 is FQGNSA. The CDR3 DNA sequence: TGTGCCAGCAGCTTAGGTTTATGGGGGGAGCAGTTCTTC. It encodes CASSLGLWGEQFF.

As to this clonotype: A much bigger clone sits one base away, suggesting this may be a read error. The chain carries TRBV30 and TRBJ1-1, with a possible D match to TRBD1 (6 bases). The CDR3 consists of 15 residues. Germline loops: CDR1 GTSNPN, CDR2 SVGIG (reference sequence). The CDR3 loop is CVWTPGHTSGTEAFF. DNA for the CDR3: TGTGTCTGGACCCCGGGACACACTTCGGGCACTGAAGCTTTCTTT.

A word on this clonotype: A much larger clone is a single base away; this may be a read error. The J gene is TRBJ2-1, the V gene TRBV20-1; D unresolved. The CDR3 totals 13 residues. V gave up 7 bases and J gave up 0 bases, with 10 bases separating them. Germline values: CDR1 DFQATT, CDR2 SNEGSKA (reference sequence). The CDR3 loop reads CSVDLSSYNEQFF. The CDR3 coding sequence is TGCAGTGTAGACTTGAGCTCCTACAATGAGCAGTTCTTC.

CDR3 amino acids: CASSLRRGRLVLGSYNEQFF. The CDR3 DNA is TGTGCCAGCAGTTTACGAAGGGGGCGCTTGGTGTTAGGTTCCTACAATGAGCAGTTCTTC. The chain links TRBV28 to TRBJ2-1; the match to TRBD1 covers 7 bases. Germline assignment: CDR1 MDHEN and CDR2 SYDVKM. The CDR3 runs to 20 residues. The J segment lost 1 base and the V segment lost 2 bases, leaving 17 bases of the junction unmatched.

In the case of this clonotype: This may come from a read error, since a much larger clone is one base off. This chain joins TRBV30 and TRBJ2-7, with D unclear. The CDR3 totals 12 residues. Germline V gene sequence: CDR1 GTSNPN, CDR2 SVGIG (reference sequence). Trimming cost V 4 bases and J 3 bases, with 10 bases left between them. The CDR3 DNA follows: TGTGCCTGGAAAGGTGTCTGCTACGAGCAGTACTTC. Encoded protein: CAWKGVCYEQYF.

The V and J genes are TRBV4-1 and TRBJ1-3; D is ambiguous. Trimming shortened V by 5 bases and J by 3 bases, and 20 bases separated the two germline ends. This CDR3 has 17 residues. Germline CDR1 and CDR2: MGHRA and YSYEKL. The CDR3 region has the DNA TGCGCCAGCAGCTCCCGGTCAGGTTCGACGGTTGGAAACACCATATATTTT. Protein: CASSSRSGSTVGNTIYF.

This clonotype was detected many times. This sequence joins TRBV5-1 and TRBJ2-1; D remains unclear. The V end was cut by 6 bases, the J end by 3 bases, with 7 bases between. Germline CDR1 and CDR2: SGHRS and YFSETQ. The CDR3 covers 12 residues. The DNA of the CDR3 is TGCGCCAGCAAGGATGACTACAATGAGCAGTTCTTC. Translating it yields CASKDDYNEQFF.

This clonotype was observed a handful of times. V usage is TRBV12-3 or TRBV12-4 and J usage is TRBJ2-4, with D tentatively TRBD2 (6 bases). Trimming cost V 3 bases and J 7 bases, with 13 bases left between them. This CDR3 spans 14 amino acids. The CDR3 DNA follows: TGTGCCAGCAGTTTCTCTCCGGGGGAGAACATTCAGTACTTC. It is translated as CASSFSPGENIQYF.